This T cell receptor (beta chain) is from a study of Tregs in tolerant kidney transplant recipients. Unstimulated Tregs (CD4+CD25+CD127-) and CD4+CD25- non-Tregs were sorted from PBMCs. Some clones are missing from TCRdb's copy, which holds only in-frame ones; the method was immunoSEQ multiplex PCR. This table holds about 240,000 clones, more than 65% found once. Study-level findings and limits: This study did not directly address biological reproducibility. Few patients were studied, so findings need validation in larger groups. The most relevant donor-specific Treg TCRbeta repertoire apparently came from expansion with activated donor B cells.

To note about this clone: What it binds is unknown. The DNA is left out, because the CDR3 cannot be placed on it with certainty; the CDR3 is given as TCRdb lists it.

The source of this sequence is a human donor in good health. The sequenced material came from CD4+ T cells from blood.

The CDR3 sequence: CNHSSIYLCSRCVEAFF. The chain is built from TRBV29-1 and TRBJ1-1; TRBD1, the table's D call, was not compared with the DNA. Germline V gene sequence: CDR1 SQVTM, CDR2 ANQGSEA. The CDR3 sequence runs 17 residues, both termini included.